The 31 T cell receptor beta chains given below trace back to one sample, sequenced in a study of blood T cell repertoires in COVID-19. Produced via immunoSEQ multiplex PCR; TCRdb's table is partial and in-frame only. The sample lists a few hundred thousand clones, 88% occurring once. The sequencing sample was made of peripheral blood. The source is a woman in her thirties or forties who had recovered from COVID-19.

The CDR3 sequence: CASQLIQDSNQPQHF. CDR3 nucleotides: TGTGCCAGCCAATTGATCCAGGATTCTAATCAGCCCCAGCATTTT. The chain is built from TRBV6-5 and TRBJ1-5; D gene ambiguous. The CDR3 loop spans 15 amino acids. The V gene's germline CDR1 is MNHEY and CDR2 SVGAGI. Trimming stripped 8 bases from V and 4 bases from J, with 18 bases between.

The chain couples TRBV4-3 to TRBJ2-1, with TRBD2 matching over 10 bases. The J segment lost 3 bases and the V segment lost 4 bases, leaving 0 bases of the junction unmatched. This CDR3 is 14 amino acids long. Germline CDR1 LGHNA, CDR2 YSLEER. CDR3 amino acids: CASSPSGSYNEQFF. CDR3 DNA: TGCGCCAGCAGCCCTAGCGGGAGCTACAATGAGCAGTTCTTC.

This clone was counted only a few times. The chain carries TRBV20-1 and TRBJ2-7; D is ambiguous. Between the trimmed V and J ends, which lost 6 bases and 6 bases, there was a span of 12 bases. Per germline, CDR1 DFQATT and CDR2 SNEGSKA (reference sequence). This CDR3 spans 11 amino acids. This CDR3 is CSAPGVGEQYF. For the CDR3, the DNA is TGCAGTGCCCCGGGTGTGGGCGAGCAGTACTTC.

The chain couples TRBV7-2 to TRBJ2-3, with 9 bases fitting TRBD2. V was pared by 1 base and J by 5 bases, with 7 bases of the junction left unmatched. This CDR3 spans 16 amino acids. Germline V gene lookup returns CDR1 SGHTA and CDR2 FQGNSA. In DNA form, the CDR3 reads TGTGCCAGCAGCTTAGTAGCGGGAGTTTCGGGAGATACGCAGTATTTT. Translated: CASSLVAGVSGDTQYF.

The chain combines TRBV10-3 with TRBJ1-3; D perhaps matches TRBD1 (5 bases). There are 14 residues in the CDR3. V lost 6 bases and J lost 4, with 13 bases in between. Germline loops: CDR1 ENHRY, CDR2 SYGVKD. CDR3 region: CAISGGGAGNTIYF. CDR3 in DNA: TGTGCCATCAGCGGCGGAGGGGCGGGAAACACCATATATTTT.

The chain has TRBV4-3 and TRBJ1-6; 10 bases are shared with TRBD1. V was pared by 0 bases and J by 7 bases, with 3 bases of the junction left unmatched. There are 16 residues in the CDR3. Germline assignment: CDR1 LGHNA and CDR2 YSLEER. CDR3 sequence reads: CASSQDGTGANSPLHF. DNA of the CDR3: TGCGCCAGCAGCCAAGATGGGACAGGGGCGAATTCACCCCTCCACTTT.

This chain links TRBV4-2 with TRBJ1-1; 7 positions match TRBD1. This CDR3 contains 15 residues. The germline V gene encodes CDR1 LGHNA and CDR2 YNFKEQ. The V gene end was trimmed by 2 bases and the J gene end by 0 bases; junction bases not matched to a gene: 3. The chain's CDR3 is CASSQLTGMNTEAFF. The CDR3 coding sequence is TGTGCCAGCAGCCAACTGACAGGGATGAACACTGAAGCTTTCTTT.

The chain has TRBV27 and TRBJ1-5; D unclear. CDR1 and CDR2 (germline): MNHEY, SMNVEV (reference sequence). Trimming shortened V by 5 bases and J by 6 bases, and 8 bases separated the two germline ends. This CDR3 contains 12 residues. The CDR3 spells CASSERGQPQHF. CDR3 DNA sequence: TGTGCCAGCAGTGAACGGGGTCAGCCCCAGCATTTT.

This chain joins TRBV4-1 and TRBJ1-2; TRBD1 matches at 9 bases. The junction had 5 bases not matched to a gene; V was cut back by 1 base and J by 5 bases. This CDR3 contains 15 residues. CDR1 is MGHRA, CDR2 YSYEKL, per germline. Here the CDR3 reads CASSQAGTGTYGYTF. In DNA form, the CDR3 reads TGCGCCAGCAGCCAAGCCGGGACAGGGACTTATGGCTACACCTTC.

This clone appeared a few times. J is TRBJ1-5 and V is TRBV30; D gene ambiguous. CDR1 and CDR2 from the germline V gene are GTSNPN and SVGIG (reference sequence). Trimming stripped 8 bases from V and 4 bases from J, with 12 bases between. The CDR3 is made up of 12 amino acids. CDR3 nucleotide sequence: TGTGCCGGTTCGAGGGCTAATCAGCCCCAGCATTTT. Translating it yields CAGSRANQPQHF.

The V and J genes are TRBV19 and TRBJ1-1; D not resolved. V lost 7 bases and J 1 base, leaving 13 bases between the germline ends. Per the germline V gene, CDR1 is LNHDA and CDR2 is SQIVND (reference sequence). This CDR3 has 14 residues. The DNA for the CDR3 is TGTGCCAGTACCCACGGGTTTGGGAACACTGAAGCTTTCTTT. Translating it yields CASTHGFGNTEAFF.

This clone was seen only once. The chain employs TRBV11-3 and TRBJ2-7; D remains ambiguous. Trimming pared 0 bases from V and 6 bases from J, leaving 9 bases between. The CDR3 has 13 amino acids. Germline CDR1 and CDR2: SGHNT and YENEEA. The CDR3 spells CASSLESTGEQYF. The CDR3 DNA follows: TGTGCCAGCAGCTTAGAGTCCACCGGCGAGCAGTACTTC.

The J gene is TRBJ2-1, the V gene TRBV5-1, with 8 positions matching TRBD2. The CDR3 contains 15 residues. Germline V lookup: CDR1 SGHRS, CDR2 YFSETQ. Losses at the gene ends were 7 bases for V and 5 bases for J; bases not matched to a gene: 11. The CDR3 loop is CASHPTSGGDNEQFF. CDR3 nucleotide sequence: TGCGCCAGCCACCCCACTAGCGGAGGGGACAATGAGCAGTTCTTC.

This clone was counted once. V and J are TRBV12-5 and TRBJ1-2, with 10 nucleotides matching TRBD1. Per germline, CDR1 LGHNT and CDR2 FRNRAP. Germline trimming cut 9 bases from V and 7 bases from J; bases unmatched to any gene: 11. This CDR3 comprises 14 residues. CDR3 in amino acids: CASDEGQGLGGYTF. CDR3 DNA: TGTGCTAGCGACGAGGGACAGGGGCTCGGTGGCTACACCTTC.

The J gene is TRBJ2-6, the V gene TRBV3-1 (or the pseudogene TRBV3-2); 9 bases line up with TRBD2. Germline CDR1 LGHDT, CDR2 YNNKEL (reference sequence). The V gene end was trimmed by 1 base and the J gene end by 2 bases; junction bases not matched to a gene: 6. This CDR3 region has 18 residues. In nucleotides, the CDR3 is TGTGCCAGCAGCCAAGTCGGGTCTAGCGGGGCTGGGGCCAACGTCCTGACTTTC. Its protein product is CASSQVGSSGAGANVLTF.

The rearrangement uses TRBV14 and TRBJ2-7, with 7 nucleotides matching TRBD1. Unmatched junction bases numbered 7, after V lost 3 bases and J lost 2 bases. The CDR3 is 15 amino acids. Germline CDR1 and CDR2: SGHDN and FVKESK. CDR3 region: CASSHPEGQTYEQYV. The CDR3 region has the DNA TGTGCCAGCAGCCACCCCGAGGGACAGACCTACGAGCAGTACGTC.

This clone has a single count. The CDR3 coding sequence is TGTGCCAGCAGCCACAGGACAGGGGCGGATTCACCCCTCCACTTT. Amino acids: CASSHRTGADSPLHF. This rearrangement joins TRBV11-3 to TRBJ1-6, with TRBD1 matching 9 bases. The V gene's germline CDR1 is SGHNT and CDR2 YENEEA. Trimming cost V 5 bases and J 8 bases; bases outside gene matches: 7. There are 15 residues in the CDR3. Together with reference TRBV11-3 and TRBJ1-6, the CDR3 gives the full variable domain: EAGVVQSPRYKIIEKKQPVAFWCNPISGHNTLYWYLQNLGQGPELLIRYENEEAVDDSQLPKDRFSAERLKGVDSTLKIQPAELGDSAVYLCASSHRTGADSPLHFGNGTRLTVT.

This clone has only one observation. The V gene is TRBV27, the J gene TRBJ2-2; no firm D call. The CDR3 is made up of 13 amino acids. Trimming took 4 bases from V and 3 from J, leaving 6 bases between them. Germline loops: CDR1 MNHEY, CDR2 SMNVEV (reference sequence). The CDR3 nucleotides read TGTGCCAGCAGTTGGGCTGACACCGGGGAGCTGTTTTTT. It is translated as CASSWADTGELFF.

A remark on this clone: An end of the junction does not agree with germline; a read error may underlie this. The CDR3 DNA is TGTGCTAGCAGCTTAAGGGGGGGGACAGATACGCAGTATTTT. Translated: CASSLRGGTDTQYF. The chain joins TRBV7-7 to TRBJ2-3; perhaps TRBD2 as D (7 bases). Per the germline V gene, CDR1 is SSHAT and CDR2 is FNYEAQ (reference sequence). The CDR3 loop spans 14 amino acids.

V is TRBV11-2 and J is TRBJ1-2; possibly TRBD1 for D (5 bases). V dropped 0 bases and J dropped 8 bases, with 16 bases sitting between them. Germline lookup yields CDR1 SGHAT and CDR2 FQNNGV. This CDR3 is built from 15 residues. The CDR3 sequence: CASSLDRGGVGGYTF. Written as DNA, the CDR3 is TGTGCCAGCAGCTTAGATCGGGGGGGAGTTGGCGGCTACACCTTC.

The chain is built from TRBV6-1 and TRBJ2-3, with D perhaps TRBD2 (6 bases). V lost 1 base and J lost 6, with 14 bases in between. The CDR3 runs 15 residues. The germline V gene encodes CDR1 MNHNS and CDR2 SASEGT. The CDR3 region has the DNA TGTGCCAGCAGTGAAGGTCCTAGCGCCGCGGATACGCAGTATTTT. This encodes CASSEGPSAADTQYF.

This clone was seen a single time. The chain uses TRBV11-3 and TRBJ2-3; 12 nucleotides line up with TRBD2. J was trimmed by 3 bases and V by 5 bases; bases with no gene match: 6. The CDR3 contains 16 residues. Germline loops: CDR1 SGHNT, CDR2 YENEEA. The DNA for the CDR3 is TGTGCCAGCAGCGCACTAGCGGGAGGCCCAACAGATACGCAGTATTTT. It translates to CASSALAGGPTDTQYF.

The chain couples TRBV19 to TRBJ1-4; TRBD1 matches 8 bases. This CDR3 has 14 residues. Germline CDR1 and CDR2: LNHDA and SQIVND (reference sequence). With V trimmed by 5 bases and J by 8 bases, 7 bases remained unmatched. The CDR3 DNA is TGTGCCAGTAGTGGCCCCTGGGACAGGGAAAAACTGTTTTTT. Its translation is CASSGPWDREKLFF.

To note about this clone: Other DNA sequences of this sample code for an identical CDR3. This rearrangement joins TRBV5-1 to TRBJ2-5; 13 nucleotides match TRBD2. V lost 4 bases and J lost 5; bases outside the gene matches: 2. The CDR3 spans 14 residues. Per germline, CDR1 SGHRS and CDR2 YFSETQ. In DNA form, the CDR3 reads TGCGCCAGCAGCCCGGGACTAGCGGGGGAGACCCAGTACTTC. Protein product: CASSPGLAGETQYF.

The chain has TRBV12-3 or TRBV12-4 and TRBJ1-4, with D unresolved. The CDR3 has 13 amino acids. V was cut by 3 bases and J by 5 bases, with 7 bases left in between. The CDR3 DNA follows: TGTGCCAGCAGTTTGGGAGGGAATGAAAAACTGTTTTTT. This translates into CASSLGGNEKLFF.

The chain has TRBV10-3 and TRBJ2-3; 9 positions agree with TRBD2. The J segment lost 3 bases and the V segment lost 2 bases, leaving 15 bases of the junction unmatched. The CDR3 is 19 residues long. Per the germline V gene, CDR1 is ENHRY and CDR2 is SYGVKD. This CDR3 is CAISERSGVAGEGTDTQYF. CDR3 nucleotides: TGTGCCATCAGTGAGCGGTCGGGGGTAGCGGGAGAGGGGACAGATACGCAGTATTTT.

The gene calls are TRBV6-5 and TRBJ2-5, with D tentatively TRBD2 (6 bases). The CDR3 length is 15 residues. V gave up 6 bases and J gave up 2 bases, with 16 bases separating them. Germline CDR1 and CDR2: MNHEY and SVGAGI. CDR3 DNA: TGTGCCAGCAGCTCGGGTCTGGGAGGACAAGAGACCCAGTACTTC. Translated: CASSSGLGGQETQYF.

This chain joins TRBV11-2 and TRBJ2-5; 9 bases line up with TRBD1. The CDR3 contains 15 residues. Trimming at V came to 5 bases and at J to 5 bases, leaving 9 bases not matched to a gene. The germline V gene has CDR1 SGHAT and CDR2 FQNNGV. In DNA, the CDR3 is TGTGCCAGCAGCATAACGACAGGGGGGTGGGAGACCCAGTACTTC. This sequence encodes CASSITTGGWETQYF.

This clone was recorded many times. V gene TRBV2 combines with J gene TRBJ2-7; tentative D call: TRBD2 (6 bases). The CDR3 covers 12 residues. Germline-derived CDR1 and CDR2 are SNHLY and FYNNEI. Trimming cost V 6 bases and J 7 bases, with 13 bases left between them. The DNA for the CDR3 is TGTGCCAGCAGCCGTATCCGGGGGGAGCAGTACGTC. Protein sequence: CASSRIRGEQYV.

This sequence joins TRBV19 and TRBJ2-1, with 7 bases aligning to TRBD2. The CDR3 is 13 amino acids. Germline V gene sequence: CDR1 LNHDA, CDR2 SQIVND (reference sequence). V lost 7 bases to trimming and J lost 9 bases; unmatched junction nucleotides: 9. Here the CDR3 DNA reads TGTGCCAGTACCACCCCCGGCGGGGGTGAGCAGTTCTTC. This encodes CASTTPGGGEQFF.

This clone was seen a few times. The chain is built from TRBV7-2 and TRBJ2-4; 8 nucleotides line up with TRBD2. Germline values: CDR1 SGHTA, CDR2 FQGNSA. The CDR3 is 16 residues long. J lost 5 bases, V lost 2 bases, and 8 bases had no gene match. The CDR3 region has the DNA TGTGCCAGCAGCTTACGCCGGGAGGGGGTCCAAAACATTCAGTACTTC. It is translated as CASSLRREGVQNIQYF.